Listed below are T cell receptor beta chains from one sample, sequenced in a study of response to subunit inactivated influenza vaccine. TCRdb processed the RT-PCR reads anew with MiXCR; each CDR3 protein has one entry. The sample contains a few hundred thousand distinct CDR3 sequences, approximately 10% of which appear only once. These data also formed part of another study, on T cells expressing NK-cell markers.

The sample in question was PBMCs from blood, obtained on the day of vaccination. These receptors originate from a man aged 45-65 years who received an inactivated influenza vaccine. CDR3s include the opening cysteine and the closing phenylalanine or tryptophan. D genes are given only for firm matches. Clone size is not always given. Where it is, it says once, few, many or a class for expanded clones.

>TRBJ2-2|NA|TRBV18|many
TGTGCCAGCTCACCACCTACTAGAGCGATCGGGGAGCTGTTTTTT
CASSPPTRAIGELFF
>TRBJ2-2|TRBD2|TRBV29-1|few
TGCAGCGCCCGGGAGGACTCGGGCACCGGGGAGCTGTTTTTT
CSAREDSGTGELFF
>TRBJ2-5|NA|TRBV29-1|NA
TGCAGCACGGGCCGCCAAGAGACCCAGTACTTC
CSTGRQETQYF
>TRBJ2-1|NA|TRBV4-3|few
TGCGCCAGCAGCCAAGATCTTTACCGGAGCTCCTACAATGAGCAGTTCTTC
CASSQDLYRSSYNEQFF
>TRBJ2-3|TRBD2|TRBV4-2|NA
TGTGCCAGCAGCAGCCGAGGGACTAGCGGGGGGGGGTACACAGATACGCAGTATTTT
CASSSRGTSGGGYTDTQYF
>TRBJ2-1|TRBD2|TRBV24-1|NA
TGTGCCACCAGTGACCTTGGACTAGCGCGGGATGAGCAGTTCTTC
CATSDLGLARDEQFF
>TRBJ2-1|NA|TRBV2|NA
TGTGCCAGCAGTCGCGTGACCACGTACAATGAGCAGTTCTTC
CASSRVTTYNEQFF
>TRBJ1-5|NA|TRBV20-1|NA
TGCAGTGCCAGGGGCCGATTGAGGGTCAATCAGCCCCAGCATTTT
CSARGRLRVNQPQHF
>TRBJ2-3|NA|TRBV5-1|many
TGCGCCAGCAGCTTGGTACAGTTCGGAGATACGCAGTATTTT
CASSLVQFGDTQYF
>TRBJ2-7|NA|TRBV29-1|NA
TGCAGCGTTGGGGGACGGACGCTGATGGAGCAGTACTTC
CSVGGRTLMEQYF
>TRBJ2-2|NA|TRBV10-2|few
TGCGCCAGCAGTGAGGGTCCCCTAGTGGTGGAGCTGTTTTTT
CASSEGPLVVELFF
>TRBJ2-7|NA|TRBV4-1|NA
TGCGCCAGCAGCCAAGATGCGGGCGGATCCCTGGGGGAGCAGTACTTC
CASSQDAGGSLGEQYF
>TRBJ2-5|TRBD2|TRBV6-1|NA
TGTGCCAGCAGTGGCGGGGGGAAAAGGAGCGAGACCCAGTACTTC
CASSGGGKRSETQYF
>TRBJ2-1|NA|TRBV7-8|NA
TGTGCCAGCAGCTTACGGGGCAGCAATGAGCAGTTCTTC
CASSLRGSNEQFF
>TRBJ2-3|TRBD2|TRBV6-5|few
TGTGCCAGCAGTTACTGGGGGACTACAAAACGGGATACGCAGTATTTT
CASSYWGTTKRDTQYF
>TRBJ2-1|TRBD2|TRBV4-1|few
TGCGCCAGCAGCGGTTGGGGGGGTTCCTACAATGAGCAGTTCTTC
CASSGWGGSYNEQFF
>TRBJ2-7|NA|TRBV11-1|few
TGTGCCAGCAGCTTAGCCGGTACTCGTCAGGGACGGACCTCACTTCGGCAGTACTTC
CASSLAGTRQGRTSLRQYF
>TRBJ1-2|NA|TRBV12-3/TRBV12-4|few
TGTGCCAGCAGCTTCGGACAGCGGTACTATGGCTACACCTTC
CASSFGQRYYGYTF
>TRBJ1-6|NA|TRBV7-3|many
TGTGCCAGCAGCTGGGGCGCCTATAATTCACCCCTCCACTTT
CASSWGAYNSPLHF
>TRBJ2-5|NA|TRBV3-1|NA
TGTGCCAGCAGCCAAGATCGCATTACAGGTACCCATGAGACCCAGTACTTC
CASSQDRITGTHETQYF
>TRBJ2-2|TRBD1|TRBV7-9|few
TGTGCCAGCAGCTTAAAGGGACAGACGAACACCGGGGAGCTGTTTTTT
CASSLKGQTNTGELFF
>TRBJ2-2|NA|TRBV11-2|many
TGTGCCAGCACCCCTCCCTCCGGGACTCCGAACACCGGGGAGCTGTTTTTT
CASTPPSGTPNTGELFF